The entry that follows covers one TCR beta chain sequence. Trimming took off 7 bases at V and 2 bases at J, with 9 bases between the two ends. Germline V lookup: CDR1 MNHNY, CDR2 SVGAGI (reference sequence). This CDR3 region has 12 residues. RNA was isolated and reverse transcribed to cDNA, the sequencing template. The method was immunoSEQ multiplex PCR; TCRdb's version includes in-frame clones alone and lacks a portion of them. Here the sample spans 140,000 to 150,000 clones, around 60% being singletons. The sample originates from a study of CD8+ T cells in alopecia areata. This receptor was obtained from a human donor with alopecia areata. V and J are TRBV6-6 and TRBJ2-7; D is uncertain. The sample in question was CD4+ T cells sorted from blood, obtained at week 0. The CDR3 DNA reads TGTGCCAGCACATCATTTACCTACGAGCAGTACTTC. It specifies CASTSFTYEQYF.